These T cell receptor beta chains were read from a single sample in a study of T cell responses to AZD1222 COVID-19 vaccine. Clones were sequenced by immunoSEQ multiplex PCR, and TCRdb holds only the in-frame ones, with some missing. The data contain about 110,000 clones, less than 90% of them singletons. Sequenced here: peripheral blood, sampled on day 0 of AZD1222 vaccination. All receptors come from an adult in good health. CDR3s include the opening cysteine and the closing phenylalanine or tryptophan. D genes are given only for firm matches. Size is stated for part of the rows, as once, few or many counts, or as a class when the clone is expanded.

>NA|NA|TRBV7-9|TRBJ2-5
CASSQGIETQYF
TGTGCCAGCAGCCAGGGGATAGAGACCCAGTACTTC
>NA|TRBD1|TRBV3-1/TRBV3-2|TRBJ1-2
CASSPLGTADGYTF
TGTGCCAGCAGCCCACTGGGGACAGCAGATGGCTACACCTTC
>NA|TRBD2|TRBV5-1|TRBJ2-3
CASSGLAGAADTQYF
TGCGCCAGCTCAGGACTAGCGGGGGCCGCAGATACGCAGTATTTT
>NA|NA|TRBV6-5|TRBJ1-6
CASSYSKGRGNSPLHF
TGTGCCAGCAGTTACTCGAAAGGCAGGGGCAATTCACCCCTCCACTTT
>once|NA|TRBV30|TRBJ1-6
CAWSLAGASYNSPLHF
TGTGCCTGGAGTTTGGCAGGGGCATCCTATAATTCACCCCTCCACTTT
>NA|TRBD1|TRBV5-1|TRBJ1-3
CASSLIGQGVASGNTIYF
TGCGCCAGCAGCTTGATTGGACAGGGGGTAGCGTCTGGAAACACCATATATTTT
>NA|TRBD1|TRBV6-1|TRBJ2-7
CASSEKPGQTYEQYF
TGTGCCAGCAGTGAAAAGCCGGGACAGACTTACGAGCAGTACTTC
>NA|NA|TRBV6-1|TRBJ2-5
CASSEARVTQETQYF
TGTGCCAGCAGTGAAGCAAGGGTTACCCAAGAGACCCAGTACTTC
>few|NA|TRBV7-9|TRBJ1-5
CASSEGTSAQPQHF
TGTGCCAGCAGCGAAGGGACGTCGGCTCAGCCCCAGCATTTT
>NA|NA|TRBV7-9|TRBJ1-2
CASSFEKNYGYTF
TGTGCCAGCAGCTTTGAAAAGAACTATGGCTACACCTTC
>NA|TRBD1|TRBV6-2/TRBV6-3|TRBJ1-5
CASSPTGVDQPQHF
TGTGCCAGCAGTCCAACAGGGGTCGATCAGCCCCAGCATTTT
>NA|NA|TRBV18|TRBJ1-4
CASSPDDGEKLFF
TGTGCCAGCTCACCAGATGACGGTGAAAAACTGTTTTTT
>NA|NA|TRBV25-1|TRBJ2-1
CASSEWEGAGNEQFF
TGTGCCAGCAGTGAATGGGAAGGGGCGGGCAATGAGCAGTTCTTC
>NA|NA|TRBV7-2|TRBJ2-3
CASSLGLAIDTQYF
TGTGCCAGCAGCTTAGGCCTAGCGATAGATACGCAGTATTTT
>NA|NA|TRBV5-8|TRBJ1-1
CASSLRGDKTEAFF
TGTGCCAGCAGCTTGCGTGGGGATAAAACTGAAGCTTTCTTT
>NA|TRBD1|TRBV19|TRBJ1-2
CASSTASGQGWSYTF
TGTGCCAGTAGTACCGCAAGCGGACAGGGATGGAGCTACACCTTC
>NA|TRBD2|TRBV2|TRBJ2-7
CASMRDPGGEQYF
TGTGCCAGCATGAGGGACCCGGGAGGGGAGCAGTACTTC
>NA|TRBD1|TRBV5-1|TRBJ1-2
CASRAGQSTNYGYTF
TGCGCCAGCAGAGCGGGACAGAGCACTAACTATGGCTACACCTTC
>NA|NA|TRBV19|TRBJ1-1
CASSLGSNTEAFF
TGTGCCAGTAGTCTGGGTTCGAACACTGAAGCTTTCTTT
>NA|NA|TRBV11-2|TRBJ2-3
CASSLGRTGTDTQYF
TGTGCCAGCAGCTTAGGGAGAACCGGCACAGATACGCAGTATTTT
>once|NA|TRBV30|TRBJ2-2
CAWSVGGAGELFF
TGTGCCTGGAGTGTAGGGGGGGCCGGGGAGCTGTTTTTT
>few|NA|TRBV5-4|TRBJ1-2
CASSLDSSGYTF
TGTGCCAGCAGCTTGGACAGCAGCGGCTACACCTTC
>NA|NA|TRBV15|TRBJ2-7
CATSRDPGHEQYF
TGTGCCACCAGCAGAGACCCAGGGCACGAGCAGTACTTC
>NA|TRBD1|TRBV5-1|TRBJ1-4
CASSNDRDNEKLFF
TGCGCCAGCAGCAACGACAGGGATAATGAAAAACTGTTTTTT
>NA|NA|TRBV6-1|TRBJ2-3
CASSGRDSLHTDTQYF
TGTGCCAGCAGTGGCCGGGACTCGCTCCACACAGATACGCAGTATTTT
>NA|NA|TRBV3-1/TRBV3-2|TRBJ2-1
CASSQGTLGSFSYNEQFF
TGTGCCAGCAGCCAAGGTACCTTGGGGAGCTTCTCCTACAATGAGCAGTTCTTC
>NA|NA|TRBV6-5|TRBJ1-1
CASRLPRGNTEAFF
TGTGCCAGCAGATTACCTCGGGGTAACACTGAAGCTTTCTTT
>NA|NA|TRBV7-2|TRBJ2-7
CASTWTTSYEQYF
TGTGCCAGCACCTGGACGACCTCCTACGAGCAGTACTTC
>NA|NA|TRBV2|TRBJ2-5
CASKGGQYQETQYF
TGTGCCAGCAAGGGTGGCCAGTACCAAGAGACCCAGTACTTC
>NA|TRBD1|TRBV3-1/TRBV3-2|TRBJ1-4
CASSTGQGEGKLFF
TGTGCCAGCAGCACCGGACAGGGTGAGGGAAAACTGTTTTTT
>NA|NA|TRBV5-1|TRBJ1-2
CASSLMGGADGYTF
TGCGCCAGCAGCTTGATGGGGGGCGCAGATGGCTACACCTTC
>NA|NA|TRBV5-6|TRBJ1-2
CASSRIGQTLYGYTF
TGTGCCAGCAGCAGGATAGGACAGACTCTCTATGGCTACACCTTC
>NA|NA|TRBV6-5|TRBJ1-1
CASRSPSAARTEAFF
TGTGCCAGCAGGTCACCCTCCGCGGCGAGAACTGAAGCTTTCTTT
>NA|NA|TRBV29-1|TRBJ1-1
CSVERGTNTEAFF
TGCAGCGTTGAAAGGGGAACGAACACTGAAGCTTTCTTT
>NA|NA|TRBV4-1|TRBJ1-2
CASSPPDLYGYTF
TGCGCCAGCAGCCCCCCCGACCTCTATGGCTACACCTTC
>NA|NA|TRBV5-4|TRBJ1-1
CASIPRGGSTEAFF
TGTGCCAGCATCCCGAGGGGGGGAAGCACTGAAGCTTTCTTT
>NA|NA|TRBV21-1|TRBJ1-2
CASRPWGTPALRGYTF
TGTGCCAGCAGGCCGTGGGGGACGCCCGCGTTGAGGGGCTACACCTTC
>NA|NA|TRBV30|TRBJ1-2
CAWSPDVTNYGYTF
TGTGCCTGGAGTCCAGATGTAACTAACTATGGCTACACCTTC
>NA|TRBD2|TRBV11-2|TRBJ2-2
CASSLGASGEVAGELFF
TGTGCCAGCAGCTTAGGTGCTAGCGGGGAGGTGGCCGGGGAGCTGTTTTTT
>NA|TRBD1|TRBV7-9|TRBJ2-7
CASSLTGLAYEQYF
TGTGCCAGCAGCTTGACAGGGTTGGCCTACGAGCAGTACTTC
>NA|NA|TRBV5-1|TRBJ1-1
CASSLEVGGGTEAFF
TGCGCCAGCAGCTTGGAGGTAGGAGGGGGCACTGAAGCTTTCTTT
>NA|NA|TRBV5-1|TRBJ1-1
CASSPGVQDTEAFF
TGCGCCAGCAGCCCCGGGGTCCAGGACACTGAAGCTTTCTTT
>once|TRBD1|TRBV18|TRBJ1-5
CASTLQGDQPQHF
TGTGCCTCCACCCTTCAGGGGGATCAGCCCCAGCATTTT
>NA|NA|TRBV29-1|TRBJ1-3
CSVKTRLATGNTIYF
TGCAGCGTTAAGACCAGGCTGGCAACTGGAAACACCATATATTTT
>NA|TRBD1|TRBV27|TRBJ1-1
CASRTGDENTEAFF
TGTGCCAGCAGGACAGGGGATGAGAACACTGAAGCTTTCTTT
>NA|NA|TRBV5-5|TRBJ1-5
CASRGGGSNQPQHF
TGTGCCAGCAGGGGCGGAGGATCCAATCAGCCCCAGCATTTT
>NA|NA|TRBV5-4|TRBJ1-2
CASSFPQNYGYTF
TGTGCCAGCAGCTTCCCCCAGAACTATGGCTACACCTTC
>NA|NA|TRBV7-2|TRBJ1-2
CASSPFNYGYTF
TGTGCCAGCTCCCCATTTAACTATGGCTACACCTTC
>NA|NA|TRBV5-6|TRBJ1-1
CASSVQITEAFF
TGTGCCAGCAGCGTTCAAATTACTGAAGCTTTCTTT
>NA|NA|TRBV27|TRBJ1-4
CASSLLGVVANEKLFF
TGTGCCAGCAGTTTATTAGGGGTGGTGGCTAATGAAAAACTGTTTTTT
>NA|TRBD1|TRBV2|TRBJ2-1
CASSKTGVNNEQFF
TGTGCCAGCAGTAAGACAGGGGTGAACAATGAGCAGTTCTTC
>NA|NA|TRBV20-1|TRBJ2-4
CSASGDPRGGKNIQYF
TGCAGTGCTAGTGGGGACCCGAGGGGTGGGAAAAACATTCAGTACTTC